One and the same sample provided the 3 T cell receptor beta chains below, sequenced in a study of OX40 agonist ivuxolimab in advanced cancers. Method: immunoSEQ multiplex PCR; TCRdb's copy keeps in-frame clones and lacks some. Counted here are 90,000 or so clones, roughly 87% occurring once; the ten biggest clones make up under 0.35%. Sequenced here: CD4+ or CD8+ T cells sorted from blood, sampled in a trial of the OX40 agonist ivuxolimab. The receptor set was obtained from an adult with an advanced solid tumor such as melanoma, head and neck, liver or kidney cancer.

Turning to this clone: Additional DNA sequences in this sample encode the identical CDR3. This chain uses TRBV28 with TRBJ1-2; D is possibly TRBD1 (5 bases). The germline V gene encodes CDR1 MDHEN and CDR2 SYDVKM. This CDR3 contains 13 residues. Trimming shortened V by 2 bases and J by 2 bases, and 6 bases separated the two germline ends. As DNA, the CDR3 is TGTGCCAGCAGTTTAGGGGCGAACTATGGCTACACCTTC. It is translated as CASSLGANYGYTF.

The CDR3 loop reads CASSLQGRHQETQYF. The CDR3 region has the DNA TGTGCCAGCAGCTTACAAGGACGCCATCAAGAGACCCAGTACTTC. V gene TRBV7-2 combines with J gene TRBJ2-5; D unresolved. Germline CDR1 SGHTA, CDR2 FQGNSA. The CDR3 runs 15 residues. Trimming shortened V by 2 bases and J by 2 bases, and 12 bases separated the two germline ends. Looking up the rest from reference TRBV7-2 and TRBJ2-5 gives the full variable domain: GAGVSQSPSNKVTEKGKDVELRCDPISGHTALYWYRQSLGQGLEFLIYFQGNSAPDKSGLPSDRFSAERTGGSVSTLTIQRTQQEDSAVYLCASSLQGRHQETQYFGPGTRLLVL.

This chain joins TRBV7-9 and TRBJ2-5; perhaps TRBD2 as D (5 bases). Germline V gives CDR1 SEHNR, CDR2 FQNEAQ (reference sequence). Trimming took 5 bases from V and 4 from J, leaving 14 bases between them. CDR3 size: 14 residues. As DNA, the CDR3 is TGTGCCAGCAGCCAACTATATGGGAGAGAGACCCAGTACTTC. It is translated as CASSQLYGRETQYF.